The rows below give T cell receptor beta chains drawn from one sample of a study of T cell repertoires in cytomegalovirus infection. TCRdb re-called the reads with MiXCR, one entry per CDR3 protein. The sample consists of 50,000 or so distinct CDR3 sequences, 20% of them appearing once. The antigens these receptors bind are not known. The sample consisted of CD8+ T cells from cultured PBMCs, taken from culture after CMV antigen stimulation. These receptors were taken from a human donor in good health (CMV status not recorded). Some clones in this sample may be carry-over from other donors' samples. CDR3s leave out the opening cysteine and the closing phenylalanine or tryptophan. The D gene is left open where the match is weak.

d_call j_call v_call cdr3_aa
TRBD1 TRBJ2-1 TRBV7-9 ASSPRGTGDNEQF
. TRBJ1-1 TRBV6-5 ASSYSVNTEAF
TRBD2 TRBJ2-3 TRBV7-9 ASSSLAASLLDTQY
. TRBJ1-5 TRBV12-3/TRBV12-4 ASGGVQPQH
. TRBJ2-1 TRBV7-2 ASSLYLPNNEQF
. TRBJ2-2 TRBV6-6 ASSVKSGETGELF
. TRBJ2-1 TRBV28 ASRGYNEQF
. TRBJ1-1 TRBV10-3 AIRRELNTEAF
. TRBJ2-1 TRBV27 ASSFTAPYNEQF
TRBD1 TRBJ1-3 TRBV27 ASSLSGQGNTIY
. TRBJ2-5 TRBV7-9 ASSSGLQETQY
. TRBJ2-7 TRBV7-9 ASSLVEGSSYEQY
. TRBJ2-7 TRBV28 ASSSPGPPYEQY
TRBD2 TRBJ2-1 TRBV7-9 ASSLTSGESFEQF
. TRBJ2-5 TRBV7-8 ASSISVSQETQY
. TRBJ2-5 TRBV30 AWSVLARTTYQETQY
TRBD2 TRBJ2-1 TRBV7-3 ASSLMGLAGGPGEQF
. TRBJ2-1 TRBV24-1 ATSESGYEQF
. TRBJ1-1 TRBV12-3/TRBV12-4 ASSPPVTGTEAF
TRBD2 TRBJ2-2 TRBV7-3 ASSPRLAGVTGELF
. TRBJ2-5 TRBV6-2/TRBV6-3 ASSWNQETQY
TRBD2 TRBJ2-7 TRBV7-2 ASSPSRASGKYEQY
. TRBJ2-7 TRBV12-3/TRBV12-4 ASSLSLPWNHEQY
TRBD1 TRBJ1-4 TRBV7-9 ASSPIRQGVREKLF
. TRBJ2-4 TRBV11-3 ASSLVQRGVWDIQY
TRBD2 TRBJ2-2 TRBV2 ASSETGTSESGELF
. TRBJ2-1 TRBV27 ASSPPGGDEQF
. TRBJ2-7 TRBV28 ASSHRSGVYEQY
. TRBJ2-5 TRBV5-6 ASGQGGRETQY